The text below deals with one TCR beta chain. These data come from a study of glioma-infiltrating T cells after dendritic cell vaccination. The primer mix had 60 V beta and 13 J beta primers. This table comes from immunoSEQ multiplex PCR, and its TCRdb copy is limited to in-frame clones, with some not included. This repertoire shows roughly 62,000 clones, roughly 83% found once; its top ten account for about a sixth. Time point indicated: after dendritic cell vaccination, including at tumor progression/relapse. Fresh-frozen tumor tissue and more than two years of survival data were available for all. All glioblastoma patients lacked an isocitrate dehydrogenase mutation. The receptor's source is a human donor with glioblastoma. Sequencing was performed on blood, taken after dendritic cell vaccination.

CDR3 DNA: TGTGCCAGCAGTCTCGGGACAAATTGGGGGAACACTGAAGCTTTCTTT. It yields the protein CASSLGTNWGNTEAFF. This chain connects TRBV27 to TRBJ1-1; weak D call: TRBD1 (6 bases). The germline gives CDR1 MNHEY, CDR2 SMNVEV (reference sequence). Trimming removed 5 bases at V and 1 base at J, with 17 bases between. The CDR3 runs to 16 residues.